The rows below give T cell receptor beta chains drawn from one sample of a study of human T cells and chemical hapten exposure. TCRdb fed the RACE reads into MiXCR, producing one record per CDR3 protein. The sample records a few hundred thousand distinct CDR3 sequences, roughly 6% being singletons. Sequenced material: whole blood, taken in connection with sensitization to the hapten diphenylcyclopropenone (DPC). These receptor sequences come from a woman under 30 with alopecia areata. Some clones in this sample may be carry-over from other donors' samples. Both conserved end residues are part of each CDR3. D genes are given only for firm matches. Size is omitted from some rows. Given values are once, few, many or a class for expanded clones.

d_call,v_call,j_call,clone_size,cdr3_length,cdr3_aa,cdr3_nt
-,TRBV7-2,TRBJ2-6,many,15,CASSPRSSGANVLTF,TGTGCCAGCAGCCCCAGAAGCTCTGGGGCCAACGTCCTGACTTTC
-,TRBV7-9,TRBJ2-1,-,14,CASSPPGYYNEQFF,TGTGCCAGCAGTCCACCTGGATACTACAATGAGCAGTTCTTC
TRBD1,TRBV7-9,TRBJ1-1,many,14,CASSLGQGHTEAFF,TGTGCCAGCAGCTTAGGACAGGGGCACACTGAAGCTTTCTTT
-,TRBV27,TRBJ1-1,-,13,CASSGGGAGGAFF,TGTGCCAGCAGCGGTGGGGGTGCTGGGGGAGCTTTCTTT
-,TRBV10-3,TRBJ2-2,few,11,CAIRTAGELFF,TGTGCCATCAGGACAGCCGGGGAGCTGTTTTTT
-,TRBV2,TRBJ2-3,-,14,CASCWGSSTDTQYF,TGTGCCAGCTGCTGGGGGAGTAGCACAGATACGCAGTATTTT
TRBD1,TRBV28,TRBJ2-7,-,14,CASSSGQGPGEQYF,TGTGCCAGCAGTTCTGGACAGGGTCCGGGGGAGCAGTACTTC
-,TRBV7-2,TRBJ1-5,-,16,CASSVGGIYSNQPQHF,TGTGCCAGCAGCGTGGGGGGGATCTATAGCAATCAGCCCCAGCATTTT
-,TRBV7-2,TRBJ1-5,-,14,CASSLWGIDQPQHF,TGTGCCAGCAGCTTATGGGGGATTGATCAGCCCCAGCATTTT
TRBD1,TRBV7-6,TRBJ2-3,-,17,CASSLAMGQGATDTQYF,TGTGCCAGCAGCTTAGCGATGGGACAGGGGGCCACAGATACGCAGTATTTT
TRBD1,TRBV7-2,TRBJ2-5,many,15,CASSLNRGGRETQYF,TGTGCCAGCAGCTTAAACAGGGGCGGCAGAGAGACCCAGTACTTC
-,TRBV18,TRBJ1-1,-,15,CASSPVKGGNTEAFF,TGTGCCAGCTCACCGGTGAAGGGGGGGAACACTGAAGCTTTCTTT
TRBD1,TRBV27,TRBJ2-1,-,16,CASNNRQGSSYNEQFF,TGTGCCAGCAATAATAGACAGGGAAGCTCCTACAATGAGCAGTTCTTC
-,TRBV6-5,TRBJ2-7,-,16,CASSSGLARLGYEQYF,TGTGCCAGCAGCTCCGGGTTGGCCAGGTTGGGGTACGAGCAGTACTTC
-,TRBV18,TRBJ1-4,few,14,CASSPRQQLEKLFF,TGTGCCAGCTCACCAAGGCAGCAGCTTGAAAAACTGTTTTTT
-,TRBV27,TRBJ2-3,-,16,CASRDNYRGTTDTQYF,TGTGCCAGCAGAGATAATTACCGGGGGACCACAGATACGCAGTATTTT
-,TRBV5-6,TRBJ2-7,many,16,CASSLVASQGSYEQYF,TGTGCCAGCAGCTTGGTCGCTTCGCAGGGGTCCTACGAGCAGTACTTC
TRBD2,TRBV5-4,TRBJ2-3,-,15,CASSLTLAGAFSQYF,TGTGCCAGCAGCTTGACGCTAGCGGGGGCCTTTTCGCAGTATTTT
TRBD2,TRBV20-1,TRBJ2-1,few,12,CSASSGDNEQFF,TGCAGTGCCTCTAGCGGCGACAATGAGCAGTTCTTC
-,TRBV23-1,TRBJ2-4,many,16,CASSLFRECPKNIQYF,TGCGCCAGCAGTCTGTTTAGGGAGTGTCCCAAAAACATTCAGTACTTC